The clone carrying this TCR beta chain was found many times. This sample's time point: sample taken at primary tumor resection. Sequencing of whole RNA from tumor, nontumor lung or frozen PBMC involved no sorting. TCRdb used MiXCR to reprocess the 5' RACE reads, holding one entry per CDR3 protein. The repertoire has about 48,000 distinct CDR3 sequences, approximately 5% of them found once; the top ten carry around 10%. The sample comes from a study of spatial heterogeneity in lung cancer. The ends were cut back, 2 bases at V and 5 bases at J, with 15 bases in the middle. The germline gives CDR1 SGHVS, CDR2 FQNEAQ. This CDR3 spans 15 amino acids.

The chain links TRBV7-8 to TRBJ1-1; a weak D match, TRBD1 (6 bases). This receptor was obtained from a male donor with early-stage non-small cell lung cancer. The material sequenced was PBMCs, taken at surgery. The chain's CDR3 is CASSLRGGQWTEAFF. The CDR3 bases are TGTGCCAGCAGCTTACGCGGGGGGCAATGGACTGAAGCTTTCTTT.